The T cell receptor beta chain under discussion was sequenced for a study of blood T cell repertoires in COVID-19. Overall study: T cells, B-cell-depleted T cells, or PBMCs provided the cDNA or gDNA that served as material.

Germline loops: CDR1 GTSNPN, CDR2 SVGIG (reference sequence). V was pared by 4 bases and J by 7 bases, with 25 bases between. CDR3 length: 16 amino acids. In the original processing: Amplification from reference gene primers served as the basis for estimated nucleated cell counts. Libraries were prepared by immunoSEQ multiplex PCR; TCRdb keeps only in-frame clonotypes and omits some of them. The V and J calls and the clone size are those of that table, but D and trimming were determined from the DNA. The repertoire holds about 190,000 clones, with 79% as singletons. The sequence derives from a man aged 60 to 69 with active or convalescent COVID-19. The chain uses TRBV30 and TRBJ1-2; D remains ambiguous. Specimen: peripheral blood. CDR3 DNA: TGTGCCTGGATTACTCCCCACGGGAGGGTCGGACGTGGCTACACCTTC. Its protein product is CAWITPHGRVGRGYTF.